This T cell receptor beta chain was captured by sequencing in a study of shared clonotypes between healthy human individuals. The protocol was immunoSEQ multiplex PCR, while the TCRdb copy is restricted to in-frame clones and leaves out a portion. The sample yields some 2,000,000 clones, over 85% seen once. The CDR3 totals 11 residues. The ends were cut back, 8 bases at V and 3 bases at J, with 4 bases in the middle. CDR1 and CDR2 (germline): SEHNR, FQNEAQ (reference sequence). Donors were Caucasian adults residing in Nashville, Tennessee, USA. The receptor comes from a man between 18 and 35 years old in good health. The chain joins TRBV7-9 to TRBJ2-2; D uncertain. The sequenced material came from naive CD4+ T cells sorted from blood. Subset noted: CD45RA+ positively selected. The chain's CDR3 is CASDYTGELFF. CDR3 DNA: TGTGCCAGCGATTACACCGGGGAGCTGTTTTTT.